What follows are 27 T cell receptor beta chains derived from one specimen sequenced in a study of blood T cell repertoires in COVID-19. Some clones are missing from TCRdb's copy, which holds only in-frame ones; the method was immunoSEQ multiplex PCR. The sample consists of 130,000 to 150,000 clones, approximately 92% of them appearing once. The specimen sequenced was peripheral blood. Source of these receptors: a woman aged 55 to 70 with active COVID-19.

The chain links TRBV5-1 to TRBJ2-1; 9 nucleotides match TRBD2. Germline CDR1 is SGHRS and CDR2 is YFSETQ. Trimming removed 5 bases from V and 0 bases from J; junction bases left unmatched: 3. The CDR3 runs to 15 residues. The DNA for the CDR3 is TGCGCCAGCAGGTTTAGCGGGAGCTCCTACAATGAGCAGTTCTTC. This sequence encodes CASRFSGSSYNEQFF.

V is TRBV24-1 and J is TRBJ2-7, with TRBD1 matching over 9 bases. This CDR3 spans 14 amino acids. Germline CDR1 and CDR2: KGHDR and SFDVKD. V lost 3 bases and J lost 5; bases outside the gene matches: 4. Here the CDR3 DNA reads TGTGCCACCAGTGATAGAGGACAGGGGCACGAGCAGTACTTC. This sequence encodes CATSDRGQGHEQYF.

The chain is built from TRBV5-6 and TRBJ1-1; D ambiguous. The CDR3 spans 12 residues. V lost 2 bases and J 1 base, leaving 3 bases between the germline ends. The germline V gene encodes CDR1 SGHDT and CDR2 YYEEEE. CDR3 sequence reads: CASSFGNTEAFF. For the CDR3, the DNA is TGTGCCAGCAGCTTCGGGAACACTGAAGCTTTCTTT.

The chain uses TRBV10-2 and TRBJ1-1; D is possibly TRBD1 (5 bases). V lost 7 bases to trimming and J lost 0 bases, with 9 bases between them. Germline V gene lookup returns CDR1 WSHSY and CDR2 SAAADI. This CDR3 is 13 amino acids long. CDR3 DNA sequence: TGCGCCAGCAATTACAGGATGAACACTGAAGCTTTCTTT. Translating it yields CASNYRMNTEAFF.

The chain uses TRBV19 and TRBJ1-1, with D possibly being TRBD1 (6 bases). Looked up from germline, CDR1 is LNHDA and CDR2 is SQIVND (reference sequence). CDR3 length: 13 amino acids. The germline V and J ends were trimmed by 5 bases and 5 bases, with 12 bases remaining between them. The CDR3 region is CASSWGHGTEAFF. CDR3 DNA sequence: TGTGCCAGTAGTTGGGGACATGGGACTGAAGCTTTCTTT.

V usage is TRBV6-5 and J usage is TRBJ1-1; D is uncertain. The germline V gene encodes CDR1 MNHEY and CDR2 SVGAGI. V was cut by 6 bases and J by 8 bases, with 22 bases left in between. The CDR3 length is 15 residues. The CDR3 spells CASRPSFTGVPEAFF. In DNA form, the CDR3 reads TGTGCCAGCAGGCCTTCCTTTACCGGGGTACCAGAAGCTTTCTTT.

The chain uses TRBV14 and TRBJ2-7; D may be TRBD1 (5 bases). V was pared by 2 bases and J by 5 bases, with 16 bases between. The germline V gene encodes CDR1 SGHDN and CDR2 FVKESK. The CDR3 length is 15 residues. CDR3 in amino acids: CASSQRTLLSHEQYF. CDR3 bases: TGTGCCAGCAGCCAAAGGACACTTTTGTCCCACGAGCAGTACTTC.

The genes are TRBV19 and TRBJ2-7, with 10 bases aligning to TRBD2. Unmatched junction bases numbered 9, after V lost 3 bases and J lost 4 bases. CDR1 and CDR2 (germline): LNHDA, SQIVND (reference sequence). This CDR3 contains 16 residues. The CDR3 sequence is CASSIWGLAGAYEQYF. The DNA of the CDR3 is TGTGCCAGTAGTATTTGGGGGCTAGCGGGAGCGTACGAGCAGTACTTC.

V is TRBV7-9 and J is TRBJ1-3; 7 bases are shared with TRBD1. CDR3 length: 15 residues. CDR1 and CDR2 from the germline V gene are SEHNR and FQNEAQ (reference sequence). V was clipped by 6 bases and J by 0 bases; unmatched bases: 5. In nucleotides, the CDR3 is TGTGCCAGCAGTCCGACAGGGACCTCTGGAAACACCATATATTTT. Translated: CASSPTGTSGNTIYF.

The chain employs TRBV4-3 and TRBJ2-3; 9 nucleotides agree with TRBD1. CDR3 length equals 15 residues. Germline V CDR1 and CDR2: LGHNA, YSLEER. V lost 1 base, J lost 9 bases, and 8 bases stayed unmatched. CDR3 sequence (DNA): TGCGCCAGCAGCCAAGGGGCCCTGACAGGGGGGACGCAGTATTTT. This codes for CASSQGALTGGTQYF.

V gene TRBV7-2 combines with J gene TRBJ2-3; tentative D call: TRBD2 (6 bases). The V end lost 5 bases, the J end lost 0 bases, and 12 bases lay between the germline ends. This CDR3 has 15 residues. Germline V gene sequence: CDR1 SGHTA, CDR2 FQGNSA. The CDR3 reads CASSQLGTSTDTQYF. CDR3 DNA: TGTGCCAGCAGCCAACTAGGGACTAGCACAGATACGCAGTATTTT.

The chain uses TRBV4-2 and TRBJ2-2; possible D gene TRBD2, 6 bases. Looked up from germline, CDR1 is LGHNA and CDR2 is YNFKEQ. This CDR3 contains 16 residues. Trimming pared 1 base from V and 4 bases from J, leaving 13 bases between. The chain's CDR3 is CASSQATGLLTGELFF. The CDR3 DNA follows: TGTGCCAGCAGCCAAGCCACGGGACTCCTCACCGGGGAGCTGTTTTTT.

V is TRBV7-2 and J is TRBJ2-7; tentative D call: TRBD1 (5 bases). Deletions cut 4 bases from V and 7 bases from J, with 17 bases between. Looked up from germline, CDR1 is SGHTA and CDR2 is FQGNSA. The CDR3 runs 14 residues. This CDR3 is CASSSQPRQTEQYF. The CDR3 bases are TGTGCCAGCAGCTCCCAACCCAGACAGACGGAGCAGTACTTC.

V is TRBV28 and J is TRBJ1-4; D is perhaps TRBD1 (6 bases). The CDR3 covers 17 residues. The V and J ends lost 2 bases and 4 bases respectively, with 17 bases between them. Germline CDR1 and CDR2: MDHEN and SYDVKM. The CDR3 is CASSLESLGGLNEKLFF. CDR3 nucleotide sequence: TGTGCCAGCAGTTTAGAATCCCTCGGGGGGCTTAATGAAAAACTGTTTTTT.

The CDR3 loop is CSASLSGRATDTQYF. The CDR3, as DNA: TGCAGTGCTAGTCTCAGCGGGAGGGCCACAGATACGCAGTATTTT. The J gene is TRBJ2-3, the V gene TRBV20-1; TRBD2 matches at 10 bases. Germline V lookup: CDR1 DFQATT, CDR2 SNEGSKA (reference sequence). This CDR3 spans 15 amino acids. Germline trimming cut 3 bases from V and 2 bases from J; bases unmatched to any gene: 5.

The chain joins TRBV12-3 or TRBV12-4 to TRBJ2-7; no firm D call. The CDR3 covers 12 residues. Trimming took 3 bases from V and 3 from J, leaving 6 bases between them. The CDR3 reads CASSFDIYEQYF. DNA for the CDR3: TGTGCCAGCAGTTTTGACATCTACGAGCAGTACTTC.

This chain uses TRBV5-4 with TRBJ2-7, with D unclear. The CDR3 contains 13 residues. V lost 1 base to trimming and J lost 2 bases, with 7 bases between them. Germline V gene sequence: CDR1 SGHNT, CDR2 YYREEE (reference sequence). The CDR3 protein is CASSLLSPYEQYF. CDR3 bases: TGTGCCAGCAGCTTGCTTAGTCCCTACGAGCAGTACTTC.

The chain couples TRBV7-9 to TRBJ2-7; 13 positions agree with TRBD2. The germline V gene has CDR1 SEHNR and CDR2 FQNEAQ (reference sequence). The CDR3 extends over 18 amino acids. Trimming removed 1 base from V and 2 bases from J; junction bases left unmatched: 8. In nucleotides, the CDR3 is TGTGCCAGCAGCTTAGGTGGGACTAGCGGGATACGAACCTACGAGCAGTACTTC. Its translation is CASSLGGTSGIRTYEQYF.

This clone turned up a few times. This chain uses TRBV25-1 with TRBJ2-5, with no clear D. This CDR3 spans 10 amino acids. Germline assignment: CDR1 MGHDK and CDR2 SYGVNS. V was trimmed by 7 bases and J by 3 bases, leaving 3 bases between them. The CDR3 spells CASTEETQYF. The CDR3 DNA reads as TGTGCCAGCACCGAAGAGACCCAGTACTTC. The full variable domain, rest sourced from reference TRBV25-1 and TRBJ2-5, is EADIYQTPRYLVIGTGKKITLECSQTMGHDKMYWYQQDPGMELHLIHYSYGVNSTEKGDLSSESTVSRIRTEHFPLTLESARPSHTSQYLCASTEETQYFGPGTRLLVL.

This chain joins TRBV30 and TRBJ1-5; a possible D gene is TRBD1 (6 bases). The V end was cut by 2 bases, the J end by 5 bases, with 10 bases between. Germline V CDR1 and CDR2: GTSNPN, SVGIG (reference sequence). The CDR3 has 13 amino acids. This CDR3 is CAWSQGPYQPQHF. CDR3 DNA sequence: TGTGCCTGGAGTCAGGGGCCCTATCAGCCCCAGCATTTT. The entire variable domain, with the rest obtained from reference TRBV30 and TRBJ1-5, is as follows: SQTIHQWPATLVQPVGSPLSLECTVEGTSNPNLYWYRQAAGRGLQLLFYSVGIGQISSEVPQNLSASRPQDRQFILSSKKLLLSDSGFYLCAWSQGPYQPQHFGDGTRLSIL.

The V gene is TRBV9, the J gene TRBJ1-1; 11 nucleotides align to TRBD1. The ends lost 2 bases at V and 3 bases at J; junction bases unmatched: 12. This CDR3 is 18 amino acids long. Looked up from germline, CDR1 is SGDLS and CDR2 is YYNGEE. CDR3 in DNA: TGTGCCAGCAGCGTCGACTCCGGGACAGGGGGATTGTACACTGAAGCTTTCTTT. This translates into CASSVDSGTGGLYTEAFF.

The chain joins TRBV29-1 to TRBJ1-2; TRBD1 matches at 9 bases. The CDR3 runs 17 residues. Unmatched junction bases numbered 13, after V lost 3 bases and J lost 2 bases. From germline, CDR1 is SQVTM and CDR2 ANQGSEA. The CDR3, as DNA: TGCAGCGTTGAGGGCCCACAAACCGGGACAGGGAACTATGGCTACACCTTC. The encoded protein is CSVEGPQTGTGNYGYTF. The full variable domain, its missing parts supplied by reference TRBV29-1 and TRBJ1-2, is SAVISQKPSRDICQRGTSLTIQCQVDSQVTMMFWYRQQPGQSLTLIATANQGSEATYESGFVIDKFPISRPNLTFSTLTVSNMSPEDSSIYLCSVEGPQTGTGNYGYTFGSGTRLTVV.

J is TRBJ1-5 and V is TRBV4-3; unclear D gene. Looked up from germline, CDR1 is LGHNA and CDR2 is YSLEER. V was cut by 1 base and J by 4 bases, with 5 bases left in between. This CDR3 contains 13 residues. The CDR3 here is CASSQGTNQPQHF. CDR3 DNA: TGCGCCAGCAGCCAAGGAACTAATCAGCCCCAGCATTTT.

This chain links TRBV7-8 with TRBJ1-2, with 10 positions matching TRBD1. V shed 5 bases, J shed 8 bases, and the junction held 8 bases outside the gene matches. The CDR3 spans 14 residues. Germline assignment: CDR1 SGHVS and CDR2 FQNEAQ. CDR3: CASSRDRGHEGYTF. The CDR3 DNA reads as TGTGCCAGCAGCCGAGACAGGGGGCACGAGGGCTACACCTTC. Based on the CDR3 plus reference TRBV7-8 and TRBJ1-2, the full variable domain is GAGVSQSPRYKVAKRGQDVALRCDPISGHVSLFWYQQALGQGPEFLTYFQNEAQLDKSGLPSDRFFAERPEGSVSTLKIQRTQQEDSAVYLCASSRDRGHEGYTFGSGTRLTVV.

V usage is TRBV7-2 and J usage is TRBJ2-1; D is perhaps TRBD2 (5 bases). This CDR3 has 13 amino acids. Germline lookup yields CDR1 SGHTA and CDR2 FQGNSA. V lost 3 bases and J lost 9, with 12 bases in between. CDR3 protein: CASSFGSAGEQFF. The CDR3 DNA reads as TGTGCCAGCAGCTTTGGCAGCGCGGGTGAGCAGTTCTTC. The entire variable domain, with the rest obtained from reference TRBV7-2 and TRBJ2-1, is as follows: GAGVSQSPSNKVTEKGKDVELRCDPISGHTALYWYRQSLGQGLEFLIYFQGNSAPDKSGLPSDRFSAERTGGSVSTLTIQRTQQEDSAVYLCASSFGSAGEQFFGPGTRLTVL.

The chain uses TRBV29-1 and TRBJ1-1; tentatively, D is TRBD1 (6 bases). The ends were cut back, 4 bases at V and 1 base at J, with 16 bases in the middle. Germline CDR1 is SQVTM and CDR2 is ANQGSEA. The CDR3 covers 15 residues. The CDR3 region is CSVVAGARSNTEAFF. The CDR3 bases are TGCAGCGTTGTTGCAGGGGCCCGATCGAACACTGAAGCTTTCTTT.

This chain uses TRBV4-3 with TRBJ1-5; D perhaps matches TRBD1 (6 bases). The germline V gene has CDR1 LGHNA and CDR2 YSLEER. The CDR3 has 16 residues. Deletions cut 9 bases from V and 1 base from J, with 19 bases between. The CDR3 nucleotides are TGCGCCAGGCCCATCCCCGGGGGGCGAAGCAATCAGCCCCAGCATTTT. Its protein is CARPIPGGRSNQPQHF.